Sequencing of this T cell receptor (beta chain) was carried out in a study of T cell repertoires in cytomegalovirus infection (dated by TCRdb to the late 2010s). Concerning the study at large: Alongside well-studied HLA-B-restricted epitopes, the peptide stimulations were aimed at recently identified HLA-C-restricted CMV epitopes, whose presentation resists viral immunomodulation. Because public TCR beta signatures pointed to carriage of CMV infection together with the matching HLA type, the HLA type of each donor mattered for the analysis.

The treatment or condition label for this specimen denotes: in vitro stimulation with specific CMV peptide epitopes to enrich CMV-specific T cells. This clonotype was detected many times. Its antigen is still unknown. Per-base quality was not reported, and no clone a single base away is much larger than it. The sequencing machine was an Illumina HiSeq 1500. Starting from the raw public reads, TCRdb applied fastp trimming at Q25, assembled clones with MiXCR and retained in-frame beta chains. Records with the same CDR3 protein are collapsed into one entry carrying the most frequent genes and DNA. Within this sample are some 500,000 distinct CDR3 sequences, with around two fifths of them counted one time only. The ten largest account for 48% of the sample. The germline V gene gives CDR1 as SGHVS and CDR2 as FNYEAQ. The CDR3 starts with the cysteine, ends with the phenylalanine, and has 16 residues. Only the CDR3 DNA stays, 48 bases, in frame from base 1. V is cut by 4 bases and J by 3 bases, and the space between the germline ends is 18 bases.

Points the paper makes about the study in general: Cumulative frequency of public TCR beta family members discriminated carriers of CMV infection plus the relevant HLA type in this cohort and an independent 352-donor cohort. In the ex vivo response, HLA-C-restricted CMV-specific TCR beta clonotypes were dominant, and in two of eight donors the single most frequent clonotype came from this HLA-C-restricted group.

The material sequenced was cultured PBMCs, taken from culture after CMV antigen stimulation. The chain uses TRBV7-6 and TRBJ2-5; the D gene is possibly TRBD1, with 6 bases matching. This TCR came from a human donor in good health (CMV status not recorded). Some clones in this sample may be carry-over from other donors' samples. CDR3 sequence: CASSSRGDKVEETQYF. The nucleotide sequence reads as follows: TGTGCCAGCAGCTCCAGGGGTGATAAGGTTGAAGAGACCCAGTACTTC. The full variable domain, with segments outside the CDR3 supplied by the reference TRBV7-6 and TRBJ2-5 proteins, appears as GAGVSQSPRYKVTKRGQDVALRCDPISGHVSLYWYRQALGQGPEFLTYFNYEAQQDKSGLPNDRFSAERPEGSISTLTIQRTEQRDSAMYRCASSSRGDKVEETQYFGPGTRLLVL.